This record covers a single T cell receptor (beta chain). As yet, its antigen is unknown. The V gene's germline CDR1 is KGHSH and CDR2 LQKENI. V was cut by 1 base and J by 4 bases, with 10 bases left in between. CDR3 length: 14 residues. Using immunoSEQ multiplex PCR, the repertoire was profiled, and TCRdb retains in-frame clones only, with some absent. The sample lists roughly 27,000 clones; about nine tenths were seen once. The sample is drawn from a study of T cells in narcolepsy. Findings and caveats of the study: Blood of same and different patients, but not healthy controls, reportedly held recurring autoreactive clonotypes.

This TCR was recovered from a human donor with narcolepsy. The J gene is TRBJ1-1, the V gene TRBV18; no reliable D call. The sample consisted of CD45RA- memory CD4+ T cells from PBMCs. The CDR3 nucleotides are TGTGCCAGCTCACCACAGGGCGTCGGCACTGAAGCTTTCTTT. Translated: CASSPQGVGTEAFF.